This record concerns one T cell receptor (beta chain) sequence. These data come from a study of blood T cell repertoires in COVID-19. Whole-study context: The cDNA or gDNA used as material had been derived from T cells, B-cell-depleted T cells, or PBMCs.

CDR3 length equals 14 residues. Trimming removed 6 bases from V and 5 bases from J; junction bases left unmatched: 5. Germline V gene data show CDR1 as KGHSH and CDR2 as LQKENI. Sequencing used immunoSEQ multiplex PCR; TCRdb keeps in-frame clones, though not all of them. Of about 150,000 clones in the sample, around 91% were seen once. Sequencing input: peripheral blood. This TCR was recovered from a woman in her thirties or forties with acute or convalescent COVID-19. The chain employs TRBV18 and TRBJ2-1; 9 positions match TRBD2. The CDR3 is CASSWTSVNNEQFF. The CDR3 region has the DNA TGTGCCAGCTCCTGGACTAGCGTCAACAATGAGCAGTTCTTC.